The clone carrying this TCR beta chain was seen only a few times. Its target is not known. Individual cDNA molecules received unique molecular identifiers during library preparation. TCRdb reprocessed the 5' RACE reads via MiXCR and lists one record per CDR3 protein. The sample has tens of thousands of distinct CDR3 sequences; roughly 8.8% are singletons. These data come from a study of early T cells in non-severe SARS-CoV-2 infection. The overall study: From unsorted whole blood, bulk RNA was sequenced, and the chains remained unpaired.

Study-level findings and limits: Lookups in VDJdb leaned toward anti-spike CD8 responses and missed private and CD4 specificities.

This CDR3 has 16 residues. V gave up 3 bases and J gave up 3 bases; unmatched junction bases: 7. This TCR came from an adult who was a healthcare worker with PCR-confirmed SARS-CoV-2 infection or an uninfected control (not recorded which). The rearrangement joins TRBV12-3 or TRBV12-4 to TRBJ2-5; TRBD1 matches 10 bases. The sample was whole blood. The CDR3 sequence: CASSFLTGGLEETQYF. CDR3 DNA: TGTGCCAGCAGTTTCCTGACAGGGGGCCTGGAAGAGACCCAGTACTTC.